A single sample is the source of the 10 T cell receptor beta chains below, sequenced in a study of identifying expanded T cells in peripheral blood. Assay: immunoSEQ multiplex PCR; the TCRdb copy retains only in-frame clones and omits some. The sample contains about 78,000 clones, just under 85% of which appear only once. The sequenced material came from blood. The receptors derive from a person between 18 and 75 years old in good health.

This clone has only a few counts. This chain links TRBV6-6 with TRBJ1-1; no reliable D call. The V and J ends lost 0 bases and 1 base respectively, with 0 bases between them. The CDR3 spans 12 residues. Germline loops: CDR1 MNHNY, CDR2 SVGAGI (reference sequence). In nucleotides, the CDR3 is TGTGCCAGCAGTTACTCGAACACTGAAGCTTTCTTT. This codes for CASSYSNTEAFF.

The CDR3 DNA follows: TGTGCCAGCAGCATAGGACTAGCGGGAGGCAATGAGCAGTTCTTC. It translates to CASSIGLAGGNEQFF. This chain uses TRBV7-2 with TRBJ2-1, with 14 bases aligning to TRBD2. This CDR3 is built from 15 residues. Per germline, CDR1 SGHTA and CDR2 FQGNSA. With 5 bases clipped from V and 6 bases from J, the junction kept 3 bases outside the gene matches.

V usage is TRBV5-1 and J usage is TRBJ2-2; 7 bases agree with TRBD1. Germline values: CDR1 SGHRS, CDR2 YFSETQ. This CDR3 contains 17 residues. With V trimmed by 0 bases and J by 3 bases, 8 bases remained unmatched. Here the CDR3 reads CASSLDPDRVDTGELFF. In DNA, the CDR3 is TGCGCCAGCAGCTTGGATCCAGACAGGGTAGACACCGGGGAGCTGTTTTTT.

V gene TRBV7-9 combines with J gene TRBJ1-3; D is undetermined. The V end was cut by 1 base, the J end by 3 bases, with 10 bases between. The CDR3 is made up of 15 amino acids. Germline assignment: CDR1 SEHNR and CDR2 FQNEAQ (reference sequence). The CDR3 loop is CASSLVLGLGNTIYF. CDR3 sequence (DNA): TGTGCCAGCAGCTTAGTACTTGGGCTTGGAAACACCATATATTTT.

This chain connects TRBV28 to TRBJ2-7; D call uncertain. V was cut by 3 bases and J by 0 bases, with 9 bases left in between. This CDR3 spans 14 amino acids. In germline, CDR1 is MDHEN, CDR2 SYDVKM. The CDR3 DNA sequence: TGTGCCAGCAGTTTCCCGGATAGCTCCTACGAGCAGTACTTC. This translates into CASSFPDSSYEQYF.

V is TRBV18 and J is TRBJ2-7; TRBD1 matches 7 bases. This CDR3 contains 15 residues. Germline trimming cut 3 bases from V and 5 bases from J; bases unmatched to any gene: 10. The germline V gene encodes CDR1 KGHSH and CDR2 LQKENI. CDR3 DNA sequence: TGTGCCAGCTCACCCGTACAGGGGCTTAATAACGAGCAGTACTTC. The encoded protein is CASSPVQGLNNEQYF.

This chain joins TRBV5-4 and TRBJ2-5, with unresolved D. Deletions cut 3 bases from V and 2 bases from J, with 11 bases between. From germline, CDR1 is SGHNT and CDR2 YYREEE (reference sequence). This CDR3 has 14 residues. CDR3 residues: CASSYPPEQETQYF. Written as DNA, the CDR3 is TGTGCCAGCAGCTACCCCCCAGAACAAGAGACCCAGTACTTC.

The chain links TRBV9 to TRBJ1-2; D not certain. The V and J ends lost 1 base and 4 bases respectively, with 14 bases between them. The CDR3 length is 15 residues. From germline, CDR1 is SGDLS and CDR2 YYNGEE. CDR3 nucleotides: TGTGCCAGCAGCGTAAGCGGGGAGGGAGTCTATGGCTACACCTTC. It translates to CASSVSGEGVYGYTF. The full variable domain, its missing parts supplied by reference TRBV9 and TRBJ1-2, is DSGVTQTPKHLITATGQRVTLRCSPRSGDLSVYWYQQSLDQGLQFLIQYYNGEERAKGNILERFSAQQFPDLHSELNLSSLELGDSALYFCASSVSGEGVYGYTFGSGTRLTVV.

The rearrangement uses TRBV12-5 and TRBJ2-3, with unresolved D. The germline CDR1 and CDR2 sequences are LGHNT and FRNRAP. Trimming took off 1 base at V and 5 bases at J, with 10 bases between the two ends. The CDR3 has 14 amino acids. The CDR3 DNA is TGTGCTAGTGGTTTGGGGCACGTAGGAGATACGCAGTATTTT. Protein sequence: CASGLGHVGDTQYF.

The chain recombines TRBV9 with TRBJ2-5; D unclear. Germline CDR1 is SGDLS and CDR2 is YYNGEE. The length of the CDR3 is 14 residues. The V and J ends lost 0 bases and 6 bases respectively, with 12 bases between them. As DNA, the CDR3 is TGTGCCAGCAGCGTAGGCTTAGGTCTACAGACCCAGTACTTC. It is translated as CASSVGLGLQTQYF.